Following are 11 T cell receptor beta chains from one sample sequenced in a study of blood T cell repertoires in COVID-19 (dated by TCRdb to 2020 to 2021). The library relied on the immunoSEQ multiplex PCR assay. Not all clones reach the TCRdb copy of this immuneACCESS table, which keeps in-frame sequences only. Checked studies attribute under half of the gap to unresolved V genes and leave the rest unexplained. The sample table contains 100,000 to 150,000 clones; only one count was recorded for more than 70% of them. The ten largest clones capture about 5.7% of the sample. The specimen was peripheral blood. The source is a human donor in a cohort sampled during active COVID-19.

The rearrangement uses TRBV3-1 (or the pseudogene TRBV3-2) and TRBJ2-1; 14 bases match TRBD2. V lost 5 bases, J lost 7 bases, and 13 bases stayed unmatched. Germline V lookup: CDR1 LGHDT, CDR2 YNNKEL (reference sequence). The CDR3 spans 18 residues. CDR3 DNA: TGTGCCAGCAGCGCACCGGGACTAGCGGGGGTTGGGTGGAATGAGCAGTTCTTC. As protein: CASSAPGLAGVGWNEQFF.

V and J are TRBV7-2 and TRBJ2-1, with D maybe TRBD2 (6 bases). Germline values: CDR1 SGHTA, CDR2 FQGNSA. Trimming took 4 bases from V and 1 from J, leaving 11 bases between them. CDR3 length equals 15 residues. CDR3 region: CASSWGGLSYNEQFF. The CDR3 bases are TGTGCCAGCAGCTGGGGAGGCTTGTCCTACAATGAGCAGTTCTTC.

The V gene is TRBV7-2, the J gene TRBJ2-7, with 9 positions matching TRBD1. This CDR3 has 15 amino acids. Looked up from germline, CDR1 is SGHTA and CDR2 is FQGNSA. V dropped 5 bases and J dropped 3; count of bases not matched to a gene: 8. CDR3 DNA sequence: TGTGCCAGCAGCCCCACCTCGGGACAGGGCTACGAGCAGTACTTC. Encoded protein: CASSPTSGQGYEQYF.

The gene calls are TRBV6-4 and TRBJ2-3, with D perhaps matching TRBD1 (5 bases). Germline CDR1 and CDR2: MRHNA and SNTAGT. V was clipped by 4 bases and J by 0 bases, with 8 bases between them. This CDR3 is built from 14 residues. As DNA, the CDR3 is TGTGCCAGCAGTGTCCAGGGAAGCACAGATACGCAGTATTTT. Its protein product is CASSVQGSTDTQYF.

The chain employs TRBV6-1 and TRBJ2-3, with TRBD2 as a possible D gene (6 bases). The ends were cut back, 4 bases at V and 0 bases at J, with 14 bases in the middle. The CDR3 covers 16 residues. CDR1 is MNHNS, CDR2 SASEGT, per germline. The chain's CDR3 is CASSGIAALSTDTQYF. Written as DNA, the CDR3 is TGTGCCAGCAGTGGGATAGCGGCCCTGAGCACAGATACGCAGTATTTT.

The V call is TRBV6-6, the J call TRBJ2-4; TRBD2 agrees at 7 bases. CDR3 length: 15 amino acids. The V gene's germline CDR1 is MNHNY and CDR2 SVGAGI (reference sequence). Losses at the gene ends were 5 bases for V and 5 bases for J; bases not matched to a gene: 9. CDR3 loop: CASSTLADGENIQYF. Written as DNA, the CDR3 is TGTGCCAGCAGTACTCTAGCGGATGGGGAAAACATTCAGTACTTC.

The chain couples TRBV5-4 to TRBJ2-7; 11 bases map to TRBD2. Per the germline V gene, CDR1 is SGHNT and CDR2 is YYREEE (reference sequence). The CDR3 runs to 13 residues. Trimming cost V 10 bases and J 3 bases; bases outside gene matches: 6. The CDR3 DNA is TGTGCCGGGGTTAGCGGGAGGGTCTACGAGCAGTACTTC. It specifies CAGVSGRVYEQYF.

CDR3 sequence (DNA): TGCAGCGGGATGACAATTTCCTACGAGCAGTACTTC. Residues: CSGMTISYEQYF. The chain couples TRBV29-1 to TRBJ2-7; D gene uncertain. The CDR3 has 12 residues. With 7 bases removed from V and 1 base from J, the gap between germline ends came to 11 bases. Per germline, CDR1 SQVTM and CDR2 ANQGSEA.

This clone appeared a single time. This chain links TRBV28 with TRBJ2-2, with D possibly matching TRBD2 (5 bases). CDR1 is MDHEN and CDR2 is SYDVKM in the germline V gene. V was cut by 7 bases and J by 5 bases, with 11 bases left in between. The CDR3 has 13 amino acids. CDR3 in amino acids: CASILRVTGELFF. DNA for the CDR3: TGTGCCAGCATCCTGAGGGTTACCGGGGAGCTGTTTTTT.

The V call is TRBV5-1, the J call TRBJ2-3; 8 nucleotides line up with TRBD2. Germline lookup yields CDR1 SGHRS and CDR2 YFSETQ. There are 18 residues in the CDR3. J was trimmed by 1 base and V by 3 bases; bases with no gene match: 13. CDR3 nucleotide sequence: TGCGCCAGCAGCTCCCGGGGCGGGAGGAATACCCGCACAGATACGCAGTATTTT. Its protein is CASSSRGGRNTRTDTQYF.

The V call is TRBV20-1, the J call TRBJ1-1; D remains ambiguous. This CDR3 is 11 amino acids long. Germline CDR1 reads DFQATT; CDR2 reads SNEGSKA (reference sequence). The CDR3 is CSSDPGSEAFF. CDR3 nucleotides: TGCAGCTCCGACCCGGGTAGTGAAGCTTTCTTT.